Listed here are 4 T cell receptor beta chains from one sample, sequenced in a study of blood T cell repertoires in COVID-19 (dated by TCRdb to about 2020). The method behind the library was the immunoSEQ multiplex PCR assay. TCRdb provides this immuneACCESS table in a form limited to in-frame rearrangements. Some clones are lacking; in checked studies, under half of them reflect an unresolved V gene, and why the rest are absent is not known. The sample contains some 50,000 clones, 90% of them found a single time. The ten largest make up 5.5% to 7.5% of the sample. Material: peripheral blood. The receptors stem from a man aged 35 to 55 with acute or convalescent COVID-19.

The chain combines TRBV5-4 with TRBJ1-4; 7 bases line up with TRBD1. The CDR3 loop spans 17 amino acids. Germline CDR1 SGHNT, CDR2 YYREEE (reference sequence). Germline trimming cut 5 bases from V and 5 bases from J; bases unmatched to any gene: 15. The CDR3 spells CASSAAPTGAGNEKLFF. The CDR3 DNA reads as TGTGCCAGCAGTGCGGCCCCCACAGGGGCAGGAAATGAAAAACTGTTTTTT.

The CDR3 DNA reads as TGTGCCAGCTCACCAGACAGAAACTATGGCTACACCTTC. Protein product: CASSPDRNYGYTF. The V gene is TRBV18, the J gene TRBJ1-2; tentatively, D is TRBD1 (5 bases). Germline CDR1 is KGHSH and CDR2 is LQKENI. The CDR3 is made up of 13 amino acids. Trimming removed 2 bases from V and 2 bases from J, with 6 bases in between.

This clone was detected only a few times. The CDR3 loop reads CASSTGEVDTGELFF. The CDR3 bases are TGTGCCAGCAGTACAGGGGAAGTAGACACCGGGGAGCTGTTTTTT. The rearrangement uses TRBV6-2 or TRBV6-3 and TRBJ2-2, with 7 bases matching TRBD1. Germline CDR1 reads MNHEY; CDR2 reads SVGEGT. The CDR3 has 15 amino acids. Unmatched junction bases numbered 6, after V lost 5 bases and J lost 3 bases.

As DNA, the CDR3 is TGTGCCAGTAGCCAGGGGACTAGCGGGAGTAACGAGCAGTACTTC. Amino acid sequence: CASSQGTSGSNEQYF. This chain connects TRBV19 to TRBJ2-7; 14 nucleotides align to TRBD2. The CDR3 has 15 residues. V lost 6 bases and J lost 5; bases outside the gene matches: 6. CDR1 and CDR2 from the germline V gene are LNHDA and SQIVND (reference sequence). The full variable domain, rest sourced from reference TRBV19 and TRBJ2-7, is DGGITQSPKYLFRKEGQNVTLSCEQNLNHDAMYWYRQDPGQGLRLIYYSQIVNDFQKGDIAEGYSVSREKKESFPLTVTSAQKNPTAFYLCASSQGTSGSNEQYFGPGTRLTVT.